This T cell receptor beta chain was observed in a study of post-analysis software for immune sequencing data. The library was made from cDNA and included unique molecular identifiers. Using its own MiXCR run on the PCR reads, TCRdb lists one record per CDR3 protein. The sample shows about 570,000 distinct CDR3 sequences, around a third of them seen only once. Study-wide results and limits: Batch-matched samples strongly co-clustered by F measure. Among about 5 TRBV segments more frequent in patients than controls were TRBV5-6, TRBV5-1 and TRBV20-1.

As regards this clonotype: Its antigen remains unknown.

J lost 4 bases, V lost 0 bases, and 3 bases had no gene match. The germline CDR1 and CDR2 sequences are LGHDT and YNNKEL (reference sequence). The CDR3 totals 16 residues. The chain carries TRBV3-1 and TRBJ2-7, with 13 bases matching TRBD2. The sequenced sample consisted of blood. The receptor comes from a girl between 2 and 17 years old with multiple sclerosis. CDR3 DNA: TGTGCCAGCAGCCAAGATAGGACTAGCGGGGGTTACGAGCAGTACTTC. As protein: CASSQDRTSGGYEQYF.